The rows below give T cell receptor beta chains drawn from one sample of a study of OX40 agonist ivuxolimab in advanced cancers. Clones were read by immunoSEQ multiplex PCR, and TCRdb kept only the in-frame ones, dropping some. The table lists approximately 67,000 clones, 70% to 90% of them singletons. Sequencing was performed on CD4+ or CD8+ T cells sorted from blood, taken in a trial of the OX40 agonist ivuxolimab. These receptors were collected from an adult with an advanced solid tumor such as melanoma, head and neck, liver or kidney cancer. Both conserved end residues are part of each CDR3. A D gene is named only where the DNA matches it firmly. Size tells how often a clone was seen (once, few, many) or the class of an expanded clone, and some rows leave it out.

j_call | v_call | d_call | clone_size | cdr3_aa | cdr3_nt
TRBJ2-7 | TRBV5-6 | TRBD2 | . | CASSTTRTSGSGSYEQYF | TGTGCCAGCAGCACAACAAGGACTAGCGGGAGCGGATCCTACGAGCAGTACTTC
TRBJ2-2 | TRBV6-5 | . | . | CASRDRNTGELFF | TGTGCCAGCAGGGATAGGAACACCGGGGAGCTGTTTTTT
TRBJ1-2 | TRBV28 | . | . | CASSSPAVGYTF | TGTGCCAGCAGTTCCCCGGCGGTTGGCTACACCTTC
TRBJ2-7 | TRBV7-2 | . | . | CASSDRTAGDEQYF | TGTGCCAGCAGCGACCGAACCGCAGGGGACGAGCAGTACTTC
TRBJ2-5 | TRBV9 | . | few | CASSPRGGGQETQYF | TGTGCCAGCAGCCCCCGAGGGGGGGGGCAAGAGACCCAGTACTTC
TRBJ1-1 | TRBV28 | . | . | CASSFGTANTEAFF | TGTGCCAGCAGTTTCGGGACGGCGAACACTGAAGCTTTCTTT
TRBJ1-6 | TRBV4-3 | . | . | CASSQAREASPLHF | TGCGCCAGCAGCCAGGCTAGAGAAGCCTCACCCCTCCACTTT
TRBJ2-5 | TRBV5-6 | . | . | CASSSLRDTRTQETQYF | TGTGCCAGCAGCTCACTCCGGGACACGAGGACCCAAGAGACCCAGTACTTC
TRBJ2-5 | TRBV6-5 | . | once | CASSYSFDRTQYF | TGTGCCAGCAGTTACTCGTTCGATCGGACCCAGTACTTC
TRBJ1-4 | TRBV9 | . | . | CASSPGGARGEKLFF | TGTGCCAGCAGCCCAGGAGGAGCTAGGGGTGAAAAACTGTTTTTT
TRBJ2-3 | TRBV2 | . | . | CASSEGTDTQYF | TGTGCCAGCAGTGAAGGTACAGATACGCAGTATTTT
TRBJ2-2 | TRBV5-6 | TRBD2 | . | CASSLLAGGNAGELFF | TGTGCCAGCAGCTTACTAGCGGGGGGTAATGCCGGGGAGCTGTTTTTT
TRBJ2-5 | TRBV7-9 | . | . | CASSLPSIRGGEETQYF | TGTGCCAGCAGCTTACCCAGTATTAGGGGGGGCGAAGAGACCCAGTACTTC
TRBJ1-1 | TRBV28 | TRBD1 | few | CASKPGQTSLAFF | TGTGCCAGCAAGCCGGGACAGACTAGTTTAGCTTTCTTT
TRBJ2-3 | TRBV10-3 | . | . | CAISFTDADTQYF | TGTGCCATCAGTTTTACGGACGCAGATACGCAGTATTTT
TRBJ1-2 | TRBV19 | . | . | CASSSPTGDAWGTTNYGYTF | TGTGCCAGTAGTAGCCCGACGGGAGACGCGTGGGGAACCACTAACTATGGCTACACCTTC
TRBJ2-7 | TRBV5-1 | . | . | CASSLAGAPSYEQYF | TGCGCCAGCAGCTTGGCCGGAGCACCTTCCTACGAGCAGTACTTC
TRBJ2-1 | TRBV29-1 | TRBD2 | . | CSVVVLAGALYNEQFF | TGCAGCGTTGTAGTGCTAGCGGGGGCCCTCTACAATGAGCAGTTCTTC
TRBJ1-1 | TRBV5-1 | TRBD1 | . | CASSLGTGHTEAFF | TGCGCCAGCAGCTTGGGGACAGGGCACACTGAAGCTTTCTTT
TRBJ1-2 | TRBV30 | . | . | CAWSQGANYGYTF | TGTGCCTGGAGTCAAGGGGCCAACTATGGCTACACCTTC
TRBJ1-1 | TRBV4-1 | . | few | CASSQEQGPYTEAFF | TGCGCCAGCAGCCAAGAACAGGGTCCCTACACTGAAGCTTTCTTT
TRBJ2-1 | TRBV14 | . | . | CASSQDAVDEQFF | TGTGCCAGCAGCCAAGATGCGGTCGATGAGCAGTTCTTC
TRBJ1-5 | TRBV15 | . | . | CATSRWTASNQPQHF | TGTGCCACCAGCAGGTGGACAGCCTCCAATCAGCCCCAGCATTTT
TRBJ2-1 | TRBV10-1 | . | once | CASSESVRGEQFF | TGCGCCAGCAGTGAGTCGGTTAGAGGTGAGCAGTTCTTC
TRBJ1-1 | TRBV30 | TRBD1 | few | CAWSGGQGTEAFF | TGTGCCTGGAGTGGGGGACAGGGCACTGAAGCTTTCTTT
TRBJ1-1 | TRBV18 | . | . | CASSPPKARNTEAFF | TGTGCCAGCTCACCACCGAAGGCGCGGAACACTGAAGCTTTCTTT
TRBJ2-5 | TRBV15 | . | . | CATKGGVFRETQYF | TGTGCCACCAAGGGGGGGGTGTTCCGGGAGACCCAGTACTTC
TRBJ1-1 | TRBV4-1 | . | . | CASSQVTATEAFF | TGCGCCAGCAGCCAAGTGACGGCCACTGAAGCTTTCTTT
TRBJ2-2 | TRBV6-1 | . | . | CASSPYTGNTGELFF | TGTGCCAGCAGTCCCTATACAGGGAACACCGGGGAGCTGTTTTTT
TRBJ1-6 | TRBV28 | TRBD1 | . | CASSLQGQGYSPLHF | TGTGCCAGCAGTTTACAGGGACAGGGCTATTCACCCCTCCACTTT
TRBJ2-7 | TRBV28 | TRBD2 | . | CASSLSGSTYEQYF | TGTGCCAGCAGCCTAAGCGGGAGCACCTACGAGCAGTACTTC
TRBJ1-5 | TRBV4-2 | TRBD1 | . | CASSRGRSNQPQHF | TGTGCCAGCAGTAGGGGGCGGAGCAATCAGCCCCAGCATTTT
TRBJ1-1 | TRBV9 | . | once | CASSVAEGMNTEAFF | TGTGCCAGCAGCGTAGCTGAAGGGATGAACACTGAAGCTTTCTTT
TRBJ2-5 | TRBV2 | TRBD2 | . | CASGRSGGPETQYF | TGTGCCAGCGGCCGATCGGGGGGGCCGGAGACCCAGTACTTC
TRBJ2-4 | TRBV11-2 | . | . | CASRLHPGTEYF | TGTGCCAGCAGGTTACATCCCGGGACTGAGTACTTC
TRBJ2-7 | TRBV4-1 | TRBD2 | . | CASSRTSGRGYEQYF | TGCGCCAGCAGCCGGACTAGCGGGAGAGGGTACGAGCAGTACTTC
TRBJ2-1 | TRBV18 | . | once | CASSPTRLAIYNEQFF | TGTGCCAGCTCACCTACTAGGTTAGCTATATACAATGAGCAGTTCTTC
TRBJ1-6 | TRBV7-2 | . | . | CASSLMGGGNSPLHF | TGTGCCAGCAGCTTAATGGGGGGCGGTAATTCACCCCTCCACTTT
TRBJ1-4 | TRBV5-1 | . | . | CASSLHGDNEKLFF | TGCGCCAGCAGCTTGCACGGGGATAATGAAAAACTGTTTTTT
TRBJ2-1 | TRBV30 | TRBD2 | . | CAWSFGTSPYNEQFF | TGTGCCTGGAGTTTTGGGACTAGTCCCTACAATGAGCAGTTCTTC
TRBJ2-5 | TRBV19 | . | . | CASSYAGQETQYF | TGTGCCAGTAGTTATGCGGGCCAAGAGACCCAGTACTTC
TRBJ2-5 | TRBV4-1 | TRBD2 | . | CASSQDGSGREETQYF | TGCGCCAGCAGCCAAGATGGTAGCGGGAGGGAAGAGACCCAGTACTTC
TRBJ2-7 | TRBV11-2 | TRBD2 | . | CASSLGLGLAGDEQYF | TGTGCCAGCAGCTTAGGGTTAGGGCTAGCGGGGGACGAGCAGTACTTC
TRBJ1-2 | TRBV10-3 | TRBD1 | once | CAISPGQGNYGYTF | TGTGCCATCAGCCCGGGACAGGGTAACTATGGCTACACCTTC
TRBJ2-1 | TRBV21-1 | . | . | CANKLTSGGDVNEQFF | TGTGCCAACAAACTGACTAGCGGGGGCGACGTCAATGAGCAGTTCTTC
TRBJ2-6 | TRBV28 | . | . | CASSSPRDSGANVLTF | TGTGCCAGCAGTTCCCCCAGGGACTCTGGGGCCAACGTCCTGACTTTC
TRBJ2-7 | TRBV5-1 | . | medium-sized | CASTSGYEQYF | TGCGCCAGCACCTCGGGCTACGAGCAGTACTTC
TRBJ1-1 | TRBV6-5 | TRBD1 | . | CASSYSDRETEAFF | TGTGCCAGCAGTTACTCGGACAGGGAGACTGAAGCTTTCTTT
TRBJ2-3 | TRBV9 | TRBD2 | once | CASSVAGTSGSEDTQYF | TGTGCCAGCAGCGTAGCAGGGACTAGCGGGAGTGAAGATACGCAGTATTTT